The 2 T cell receptor beta chains below were found in one sample sequenced in a study of molecular identifiers for immune sequencing clone quantification. Each CDR3 protein gets one entry after TCRdb re-called the PCR reads with MiXCR. The profile shows 40,000 to 45,000 distinct CDR3 sequences, 15% to 20% of them singletons. The sequencing sample was made of naive CD8+ T cells from blood, with Jurkat cell RNA spiked in. The sample's subset: FACS-sorted CD8+CD4-CCR7+CD45RA+ naive T cells. All receptors come from a human donor in good health. Some libraries in this study had Jurkat cell RNA spiked in.

This clonotype came up many times. The V call is TRBV7-9, the J call TRBJ1-1, with D perhaps matching TRBD1 (6 bases). Germline-derived CDR1 and CDR2 are SEHNR and FQNEAQ (reference sequence). With 6 bases removed from V and 3 bases from J, the gap between germline ends came to 17 bases. The CDR3 covers 15 residues. The DNA for the CDR3 is TGTGCCAGCAGATCACGCAGGGGCACGGACACTGAAGCTTTCTTT. Its translation is CASRSRRGTDTEAFF.

This clonotype was detected many times. This chain uses TRBV12-3 or TRBV12-4 with TRBJ1-4; weak D call: TRBD1 (6 bases). V lost 6 bases and J lost 0, with 23 bases in between. This CDR3 contains 19 residues. CDR3 sequence (DNA): TGTGCCAGCAGCCATTCGGGGGGTACAGGGCTCGCAACTAATGAAAAACTGTTTTTT. It codes for CASSHSGGTGLATNEKLFF.